A selection of T cell receptor beta chains follows, all from one sample in a study of response to subunit inactivated influenza vaccine. TCRdb ran MiXCR on the RT-PCR reads and lists one entry per CDR3 protein. The data hold fewer than 350,000 distinct CDR3 sequences, with about a fifth observed a single time. The sequences come from PBMCs from blood, collected about 20 months after vaccination. The receptor set was obtained from a man in his fifties or sixties who received an inactivated influenza vaccine. Both conserved end residues are part of each CDR3. Fields, in order: V gene, clone size, CDR3 length, J gene, D gene, CDR3 protein, CDR3 DNA. The D gene is left open where the match is weak. Size tells how often a clone was seen (once, few, many) or the class of an expanded clone, and some rows leave it out.

TRBV28,few,15,TRBJ1-2,.,CASTTTGSANYGYTF,TGTGCCAGCACGACAACAGGGTCAGCTAACTATGGCTACACCTTC
TRBV5-1,.,15,TRBJ1-1,.,CASSSSSTGNTEAFF,TGCGCCAGCAGCTCGTCGAGCACAGGGAACACTGAAGCTTTCTTT
TRBV7-2,few,14,TRBJ2-7,.,CASSAVRSSYEQYF,TGTGCCAGCAGCGCCGTCCGCAGTTCCTACGAGCAGTACTTC
TRBV12-2,.,15,TRBJ1-2,.,CASRLDKQGASGYTF,TGTGCAAGTCGCTTAGATAAACAGGGGGCGAGTGGCTACACCTTC
TRBV15,many,12,TRBJ1-5,.,CATSRSGQPQHF,TGTGCCACCAGCCGTTCGGGGCAGCCCCAGCATTTT
TRBV29-1,.,13,TRBJ1-1,.,CSATQGPGTEAFF,TGCAGCGCCACCCAGGGACCGGGAACTGAAGCTTTCTTT
TRBV3-1,few,13,TRBJ2-7,TRBD1,CASSLRQGYEQYF,TGTGCCAGCAGCCTCCGACAGGGCTACGAGCAGTACTTC
TRBV12-3/TRBV12-4,few,13,TRBJ1-1,.,CASSHGGYTEAFF,TGTGCCAGCAGCCACGGAGGTTACACTGAAGCTTTCTTT
TRBV7-6,.,16,TRBJ2-5,TRBD2,CASSLPWKREGLTQYF,TGTGCCAGCAGCCTCCCTTGGAAGCGGGAGGGGTTGACCCAGTACTTC
TRBV28,many,12,TRBJ1-1,.,CASSPQGFEAFF,TGTGCCAGCAGTCCACAGGGATTTGAAGCTTTCTTT
TRBV12-3/TRBV12-4,few,15,TRBJ1-1,.,CASTFVGGVGTEAFF,TGTGCCAGCACCTTTGTCGGGGGCGTGGGCACTGAAGCTTTCTTT
TRBV20-1,.,14,TRBJ2-7,TRBD1,CSASTRDRTYEQYF,TGCAGTGCATCAACCCGGGACAGGACCTACGAGCAGTACTTC
TRBV20-1,.,13,TRBJ2-7,TRBD2,CSATGLAGYEQYF,TGCAGTGCTACCGGACTAGCGGGATACGAGCAGTACTTC
TRBV6-2/TRBV6-3,.,10,TRBJ1-2,TRBD1,CATGQDGYTF,TGTGCCACTGGACAGGATGGCTACACCTTC
TRBV5-6,few,15,TRBJ1-1,TRBD1,CASSIAGTANTEAFF,TGTGCCAGCAGCATCGCCGGGACAGCGAACACTGAAGCTTTCTTT
TRBV12-3/TRBV12-4,.,12,TRBJ2-3,.,CASQAPADTQYF,TGTGCCAGCCAGGCACCAGCAGATACGCAGTATTTT
TRBV20-1,few,17,TRBJ1-6,.,CSARDLRASSYNSPLHF,TGCAGTGCTAGAGATCTGAGAGCGAGCTCCTATAATTCACCCCTCCACTTT
TRBV9,.,19,TRBJ2-2,.,CASSDPRQAGPANTGELFF,TGTGCCAGCAGCGACCCGCGACAGGCCGGGCCCGCGAACACCGGGGAGCTGTTTTTT
TRBV7-2,few,16,TRBJ2-1,.,CASSLAAESSYNEQFF,TGTGCCAGCAGCTTAGCCGCGGAAAGCTCCTACAATGAGCAGTTCTTC
TRBV7-2,few,14,TRBJ2-2,.,CASSLELITGELFF,TGTGCCAGCAGCTTGGAGTTGATCACCGGGGAGCTGTTTTTT
TRBV3-1,many,14,TRBJ2-1,.,CASSQDGQYNEQFF,TGTGCCAGCAGCCAAGATGGCCAGTACAATGAGCAGTTCTTC
TRBV25-1,.,17,TRBJ2-3,TRBD2,CASSEYGLAQAGDTQYF,TGTGCCAGCAGTGAATATGGTCTAGCCCAAGCGGGGGATACGCAGTATTTT
TRBV4-1,few,16,TRBJ1-1,.,CASSQWDRSMNTEAFF,TGCGCCAGCAGCCAATGGGACCGGTCCATGAACACTGAAGCTTTCTTT
TRBV20-1,few,14,TRBJ1-5,TRBD1,CSARKGQGGQPQHF,TGCAGTGCTAGAAAGGGACAGGGCGGTCAGCCCCAGCATTTT